This entry lists 8 T cell receptor beta chains sequenced from one sample in a study of cytomegalovirus exposure and HLA in healthy donors. PCR was performed using 60 Vbeta and 13 Jbeta primers. Produced via immunoSEQ multiplex PCR; TCRdb's table is partial and in-frame only. The sample consists of almost 80,000 clones, roughly two thirds of them appearing once. The sequenced sample was PBMCs. The receptor set was obtained from a woman aged 45-65 years in good health and CMV-seropositive.

This clone has more than one count but fewer than ten. The chain carries TRBV2 and TRBJ2-7; 9 nucleotides line up with TRBD1. The junction had 3 bases not matched to a gene; V was cut back by 6 bases and J by 6 bases. This CDR3 region has 12 residues. Germline V gene data show CDR1 as SNHLY and CDR2 as FYNNEI. CDR3 nucleotides: TGTGCCAGCAGCATACAGGGGGCCGAGCAGTACTTC. Translation: CASSIQGAEQYF.

The V call is TRBV7-6, the J call TRBJ2-1; 7 nucleotides align to TRBD2. The CDR3 covers 14 residues. Germline values: CDR1 SGHVS, CDR2 FNYEAQ. With 1 base clipped from V and 8 bases from J, the junction kept 5 bases outside the gene matches. CDR3 residues: CASSLVGGRDEQFF. DNA of the CDR3: TGTGCCAGCAGCTTAGTGGGGGGGAGGGATGAGCAGTTCTTC.

This clone was seen only a few times. V gene TRBV5-6 combines with J gene TRBJ1-1, with a weak D call TRBD1 (5 bases). The CDR3 is 13 amino acids. Trimming shortened V by 2 bases and J by 4 bases, and 9 bases separated the two germline ends. Looked up from germline, CDR1 is SGHDT and CDR2 is YYEEEE. The CDR3 region has the DNA TGTGCCAGCAGCTTAGGGGTGGGCACTGAAGCTTTCTTT. The encoded protein is CASSLGVGTEAFF.

The chain recombines TRBV6-1 with TRBJ2-4; weak D call: TRBD1 (6 bases). The germline V gene has CDR1 MNHNS and CDR2 SASEGT. The CDR3 loop spans 13 amino acids. The V end was cut by 7 bases, the J end by 8 bases, with 15 bases between. CDR3 residues: CASNHDRTDIQYF. The CDR3, as DNA: TGTGCCAGCAATCACGACAGGACGGACATTCAGTACTTC.

This clone was detected only a few times. The V gene is TRBV19, the J gene TRBJ1-4; D possibly corresponds to TRBD1 (5 bases). Germline lookup yields CDR1 LNHDA and CDR2 SQIVND (reference sequence). Trimming took 4 bases from V and 0 from J, leaving 18 bases between them. The CDR3 runs to 18 residues. The CDR3 nucleotides read TGTGCCAGTAGTACCGACAGCTCTTGGTGGGCAACTAATGAAAAACTGTTTTTT. Encoded protein: CASSTDSSWWATNEKLFF.

This clone was recorded a few times. The rearrangement joins TRBV19 to TRBJ2-3, with D possibly being TRBD1 (5 bases). The CDR3 has 11 amino acids. V lost 5 bases and J 7 bases, leaving 7 bases between the germline ends. The V gene's germline CDR1 is LNHDA and CDR2 SQIVND (reference sequence). Here the CDR3 reads CASSAGYTQYF. The CDR3 DNA follows: TGTGCCAGTAGTGCAGGGTATACGCAGTATTTT.

Only a few counts were recorded for this clone. The rearrangement uses TRBV6-6 and TRBJ1-3, with D possibly being TRBD1 (5 bases). The germline gives CDR1 MNHNY, CDR2 SVGAGI (reference sequence). This CDR3 has 15 amino acids. V was cut by 2 bases and J by 1 base, with 9 bases left in between. This chain's CDR3 is CASSYGGSSGNTIYF. CDR3 nucleotide sequence: TGTGCCAGCAGTTACGGGGGGAGTTCTGGAAACACCATATATTTT.

The chain carries TRBV27 and TRBJ2-3; 8 bases align to TRBD2. The CDR3 covers 15 residues. After removal of 6 bases from V and 1 base from J, the junction contained 6 bases not matched to a gene. Germline V gives CDR1 MNHEY, CDR2 SMNVEV (reference sequence). The CDR3 reads CASREPGLGTDTQYF. DNA for the CDR3: TGTGCCAGCAGGGAGCCGGGACTAGGCACAGATACGCAGTATTTT.